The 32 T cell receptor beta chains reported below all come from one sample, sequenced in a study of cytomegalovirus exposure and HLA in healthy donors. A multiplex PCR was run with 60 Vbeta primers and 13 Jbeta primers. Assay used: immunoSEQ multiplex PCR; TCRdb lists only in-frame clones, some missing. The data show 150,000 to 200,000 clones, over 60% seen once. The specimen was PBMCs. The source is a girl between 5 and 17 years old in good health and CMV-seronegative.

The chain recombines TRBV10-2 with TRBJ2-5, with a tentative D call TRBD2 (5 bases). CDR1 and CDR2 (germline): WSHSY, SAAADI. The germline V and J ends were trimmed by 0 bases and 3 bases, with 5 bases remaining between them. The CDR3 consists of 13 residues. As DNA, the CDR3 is TGCGCCAGCAGTGAGTCGAGGGAAGAGACCCAGTACTTC. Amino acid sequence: CASSESREETQYF.

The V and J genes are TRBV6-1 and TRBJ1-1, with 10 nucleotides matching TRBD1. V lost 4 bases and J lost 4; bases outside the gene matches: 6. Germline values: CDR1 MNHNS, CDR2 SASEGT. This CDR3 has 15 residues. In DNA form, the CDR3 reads TGTGCCAGCAGTGTCGGGACAGGGGTTCTCACTGAAGCTTTCTTT. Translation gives CASSVGTGVLTEAFF.

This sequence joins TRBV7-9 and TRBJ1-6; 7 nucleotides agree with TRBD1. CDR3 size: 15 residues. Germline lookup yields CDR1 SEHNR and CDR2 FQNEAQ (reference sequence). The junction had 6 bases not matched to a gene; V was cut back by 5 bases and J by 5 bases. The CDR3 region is CASSPTGTDNSPLHF. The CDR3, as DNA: TGTGCCAGCAGCCCTACCGGGACAGATAATTCACCCCTCCACTTT.

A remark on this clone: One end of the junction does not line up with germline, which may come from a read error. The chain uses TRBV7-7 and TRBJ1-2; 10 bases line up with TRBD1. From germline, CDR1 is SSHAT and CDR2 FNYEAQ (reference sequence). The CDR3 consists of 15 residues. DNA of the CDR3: TGTGCTAGCAGCCGAGCAGACAGGGGGCAGAATGGCTACACCTTC. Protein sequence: CASSRADRGQNGYTF.

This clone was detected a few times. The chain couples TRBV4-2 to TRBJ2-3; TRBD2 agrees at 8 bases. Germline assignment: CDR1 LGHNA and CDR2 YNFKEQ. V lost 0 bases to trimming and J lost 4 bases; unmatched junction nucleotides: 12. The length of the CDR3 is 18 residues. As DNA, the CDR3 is TGTGCCAGCAGCCAAGAAGGGGCCGGGGGGGCCGTCCCAGATACGCAGTATTTT. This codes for CASSQEGAGGAVPDTQYF.

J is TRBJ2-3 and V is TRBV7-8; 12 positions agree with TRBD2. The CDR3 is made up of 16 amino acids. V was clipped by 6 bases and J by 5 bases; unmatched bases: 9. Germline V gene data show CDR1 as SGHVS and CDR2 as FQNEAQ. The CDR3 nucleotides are TGTGCCAGCAGGTTACTAGCGGGGGGCGGGGGAGATACGCAGTATTTT. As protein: CASRLLAGGGGDTQYF.

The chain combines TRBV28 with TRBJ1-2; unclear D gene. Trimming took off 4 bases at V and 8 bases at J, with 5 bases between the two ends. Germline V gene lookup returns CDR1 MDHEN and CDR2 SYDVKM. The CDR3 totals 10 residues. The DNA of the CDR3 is TGTGCCAGCAGTTCAGAAGGCTACACCTTC. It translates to CASSSEGYTF.

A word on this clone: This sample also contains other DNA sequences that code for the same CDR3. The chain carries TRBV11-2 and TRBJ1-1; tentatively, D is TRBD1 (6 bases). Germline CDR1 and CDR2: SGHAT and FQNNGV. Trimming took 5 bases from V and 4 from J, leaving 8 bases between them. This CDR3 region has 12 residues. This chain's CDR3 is CASSRGGTEAFF. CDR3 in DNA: TGTGCCAGCAGCAGGGGGGGCACTGAAGCTTTCTTT.

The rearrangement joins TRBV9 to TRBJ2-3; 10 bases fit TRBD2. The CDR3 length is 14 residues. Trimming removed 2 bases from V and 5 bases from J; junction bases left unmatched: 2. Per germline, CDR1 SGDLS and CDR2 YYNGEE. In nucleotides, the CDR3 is TGTGCCAGCAGCGTCCTAGCGGGGGAAGATACGCAGTATTTT. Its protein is CASSVLAGEDTQYF.

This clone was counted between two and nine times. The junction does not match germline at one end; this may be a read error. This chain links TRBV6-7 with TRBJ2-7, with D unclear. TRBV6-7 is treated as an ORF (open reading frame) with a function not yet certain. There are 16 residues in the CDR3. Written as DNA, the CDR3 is TGTGCCAGCACTTACATGCTTGACCCATATGCGGTCGAGCAGTACTTC. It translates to CASTYMLDPYAVEQYF.

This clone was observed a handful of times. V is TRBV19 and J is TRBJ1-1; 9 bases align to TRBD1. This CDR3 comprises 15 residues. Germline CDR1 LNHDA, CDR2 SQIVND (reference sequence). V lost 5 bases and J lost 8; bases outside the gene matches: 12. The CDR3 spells CASSSTGQGRGEAFF. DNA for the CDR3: TGTGCCAGTAGTTCCACGGGACAGGGCAGGGGGGAAGCTTTCTTT.

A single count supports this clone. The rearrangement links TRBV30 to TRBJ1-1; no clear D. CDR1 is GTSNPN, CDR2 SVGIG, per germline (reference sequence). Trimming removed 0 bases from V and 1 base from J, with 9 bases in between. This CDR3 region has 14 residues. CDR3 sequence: CAWSVPERNTEAFF. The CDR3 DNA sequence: TGTGCCTGGAGTGTACCGGAGAGGAACACTGAAGCTTTCTTT.

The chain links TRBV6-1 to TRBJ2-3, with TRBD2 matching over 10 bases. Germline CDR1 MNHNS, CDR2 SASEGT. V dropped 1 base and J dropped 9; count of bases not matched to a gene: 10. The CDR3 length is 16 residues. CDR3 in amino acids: CASSEEASGGWGTQYF. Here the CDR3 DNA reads TGTGCCAGCAGTGAAGAAGCTAGCGGGGGATGGGGAACGCAGTATTTT.

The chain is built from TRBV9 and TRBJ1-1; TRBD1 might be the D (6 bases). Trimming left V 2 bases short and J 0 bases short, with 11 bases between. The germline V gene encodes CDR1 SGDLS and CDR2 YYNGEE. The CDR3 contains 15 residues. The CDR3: CASSVQGNLNTEAFF. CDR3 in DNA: TGTGCCAGCAGCGTTCAGGGGAATTTGAACACTGAAGCTTTCTTT.

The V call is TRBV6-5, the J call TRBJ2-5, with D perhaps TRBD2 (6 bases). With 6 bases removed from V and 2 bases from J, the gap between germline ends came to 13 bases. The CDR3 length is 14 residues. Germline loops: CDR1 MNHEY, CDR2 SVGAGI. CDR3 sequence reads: CASRGTARQETQYF. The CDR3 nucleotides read TGTGCCAGCAGGGGGACTGCTCGACAAGAGACCCAGTACTTC.

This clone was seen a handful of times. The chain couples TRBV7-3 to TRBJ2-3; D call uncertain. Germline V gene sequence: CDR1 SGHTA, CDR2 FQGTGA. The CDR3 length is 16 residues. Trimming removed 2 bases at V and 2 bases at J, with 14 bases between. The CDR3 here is CASSLDSAIDTDTQYF. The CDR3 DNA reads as TGTGCCAGCAGCTTAGACTCAGCGATCGACACAGATACGCAGTATTTT. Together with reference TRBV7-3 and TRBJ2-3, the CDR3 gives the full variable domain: GAGVSQTPSNKVTEKGKYVELRCDPISGHTALYWYRQSLGQGPEFLIYFQGTGAADDSGLPNDRFFAVRPEGSVSTLKIQRTERGDSAVYLCASSLDSAIDTDTQYFGPGTRLTVL.

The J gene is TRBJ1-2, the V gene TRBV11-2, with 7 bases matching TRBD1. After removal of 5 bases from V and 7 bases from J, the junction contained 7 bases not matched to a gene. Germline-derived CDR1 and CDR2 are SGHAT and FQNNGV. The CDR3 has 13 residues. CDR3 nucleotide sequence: TGTGCCAGCAGCCCCAGGGGGAATGGTGGCTACACCTTC. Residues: CASSPRGNGGYTF. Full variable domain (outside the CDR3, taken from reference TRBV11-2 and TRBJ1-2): EAGVAQSPRYKIIEKRQSVAFWCNPISGHATLYWYQQILGQGPKLLIQFQNNGVVDDSQLPKDRFSAERLKGVDSTLKIQPAKLEDSAVYLCASSPRGNGGYTFGSGTRLTVV.

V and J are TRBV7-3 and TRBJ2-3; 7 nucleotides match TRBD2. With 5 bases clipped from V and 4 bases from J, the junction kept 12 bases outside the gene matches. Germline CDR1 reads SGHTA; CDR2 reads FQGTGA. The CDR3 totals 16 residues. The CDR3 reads CASSAGSGGYPDTQYF. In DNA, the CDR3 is TGTGCCAGCAGCGCAGGCTCGGGGGGATACCCAGATACGCAGTATTTT.

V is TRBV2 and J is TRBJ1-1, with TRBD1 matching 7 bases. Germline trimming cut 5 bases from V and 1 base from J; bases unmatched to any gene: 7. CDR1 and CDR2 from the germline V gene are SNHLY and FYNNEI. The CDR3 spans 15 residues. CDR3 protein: CASSLYGTENTEAFF. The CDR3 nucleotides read TGTGCCAGCAGTCTTTACGGGACAGAGAACACTGAAGCTTTCTTT.

In DNA, the CDR3 is TGTGCCAGCAGCCAGGACGGGGAGGCCTACGAGCAGTACTTC. This sequence encodes CASSQDGEAYEQYF. The chain is built from TRBV5-4 and TRBJ2-7; possible D gene TRBD2, 6 bases. This CDR3 spans 14 amino acids. Per the germline V gene, CDR1 is SGHNT and CDR2 is YYREEE (reference sequence). V lost 4 bases and J 2 bases, leaving 13 bases between the germline ends.

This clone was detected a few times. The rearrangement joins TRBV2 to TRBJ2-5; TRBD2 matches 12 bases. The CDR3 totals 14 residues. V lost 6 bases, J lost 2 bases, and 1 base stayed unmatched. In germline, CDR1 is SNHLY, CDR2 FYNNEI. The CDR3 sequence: CASRTSGGQETQYF. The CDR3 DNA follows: TGTGCCAGCAGGACTAGCGGGGGTCAAGAGACCCAGTACTTC.

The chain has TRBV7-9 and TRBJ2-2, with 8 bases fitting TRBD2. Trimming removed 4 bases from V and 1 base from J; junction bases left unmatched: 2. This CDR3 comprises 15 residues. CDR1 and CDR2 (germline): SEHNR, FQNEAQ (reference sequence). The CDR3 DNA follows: TGTGCCAGCAGCTCAACTAGCGGGAACACCGGGGAGCTGTTTTTT. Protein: CASSSTSGNTGELFF.

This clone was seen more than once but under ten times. The CDR3 sequence is CASSLGQTNTEAFF. For the CDR3, the DNA is TGTGCCAGCAGTCTGGGACAGACGAACACTGAAGCTTTCTTT. J is TRBJ1-1 and V is TRBV6-1, with 7 positions matching TRBD1. V lost 5 bases and J lost 1; bases outside the gene matches: 4. The CDR3 spans 14 residues. Germline loops: CDR1 MNHNS, CDR2 SASEGT.

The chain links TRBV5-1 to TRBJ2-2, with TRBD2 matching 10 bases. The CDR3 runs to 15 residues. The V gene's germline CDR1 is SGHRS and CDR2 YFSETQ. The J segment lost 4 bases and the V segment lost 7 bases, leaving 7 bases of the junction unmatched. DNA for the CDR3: TGCGCCAGCGAGAGCGGGGGGGCAGCCACCGGGGAGCTGTTTTTT. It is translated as CASESGGAATGELFF.

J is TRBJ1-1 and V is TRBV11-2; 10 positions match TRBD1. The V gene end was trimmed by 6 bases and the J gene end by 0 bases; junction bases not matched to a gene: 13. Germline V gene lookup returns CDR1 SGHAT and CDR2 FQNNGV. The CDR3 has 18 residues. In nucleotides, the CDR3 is TGTGCCAGCAGTTTTCCCTGGGGACAGGGGAGAATGAACACTGAAGCTTTCTTT. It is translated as CASSFPWGQGRMNTEAFF.

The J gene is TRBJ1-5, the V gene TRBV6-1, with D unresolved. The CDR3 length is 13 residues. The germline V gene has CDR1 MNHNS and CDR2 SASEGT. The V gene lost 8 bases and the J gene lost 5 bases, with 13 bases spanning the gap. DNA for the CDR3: TGTGCCAGCGCTACGGAGCCCCATCAGCCCCAGCATTTT. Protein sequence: CASATEPHQPQHF.

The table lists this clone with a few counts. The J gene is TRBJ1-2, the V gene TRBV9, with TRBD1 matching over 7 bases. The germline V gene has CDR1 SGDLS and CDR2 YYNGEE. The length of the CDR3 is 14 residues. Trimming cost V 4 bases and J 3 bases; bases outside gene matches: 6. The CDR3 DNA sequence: TGTGCCAGCAGCCAGACAGGGACAGACTATGGCTACACCTTC. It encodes CASSQTGTDYGYTF.

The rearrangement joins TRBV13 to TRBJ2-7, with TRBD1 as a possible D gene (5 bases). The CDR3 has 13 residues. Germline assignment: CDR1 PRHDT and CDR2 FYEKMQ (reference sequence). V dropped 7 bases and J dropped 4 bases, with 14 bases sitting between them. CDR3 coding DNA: TGTGCCAGCAACTCCCCAGGGTCGTACGAGCAGTACTTC. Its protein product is CASNSPGSYEQYF.

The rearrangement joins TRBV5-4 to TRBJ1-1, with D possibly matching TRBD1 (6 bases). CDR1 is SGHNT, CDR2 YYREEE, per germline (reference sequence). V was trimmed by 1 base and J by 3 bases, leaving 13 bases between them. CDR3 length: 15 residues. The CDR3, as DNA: TGTGCCAGCAGCTTGCTAACAGGGTACCACACTGAAGCTTTCTTT. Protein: CASSLLTGYHTEAFF.

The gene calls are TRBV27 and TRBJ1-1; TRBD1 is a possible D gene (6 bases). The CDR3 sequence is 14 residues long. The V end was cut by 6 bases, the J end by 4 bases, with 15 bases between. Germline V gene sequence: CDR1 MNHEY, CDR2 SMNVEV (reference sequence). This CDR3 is CASSRSGDRTEAFF. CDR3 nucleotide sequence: TGTGCCAGCAGCCGATCAGGGGATCGCACTGAAGCTTTCTTT.

CDR3 in DNA: TGTGCCAGCATAGAGTGGGGTAGGGGCCCTGAAGCTTTCTTT. Translated, it gives CASIEWGRGPEAFF. The chain combines TRBV6-1 with TRBJ1-1, with D perhaps matching TRBD1 (5 bases). V lost 7 bases and J lost 6, with 18 bases in between. The length of the CDR3 is 14 residues. The V gene's germline CDR1 is MNHNS and CDR2 SASEGT.

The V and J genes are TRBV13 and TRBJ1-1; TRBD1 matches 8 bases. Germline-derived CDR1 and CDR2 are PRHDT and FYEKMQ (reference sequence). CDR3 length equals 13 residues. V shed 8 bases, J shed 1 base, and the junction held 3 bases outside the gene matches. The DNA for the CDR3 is TGTGCCAGCCTGGGGACAGGGAACACTGAAGCTTTCTTT. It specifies CASLGTGNTEAFF. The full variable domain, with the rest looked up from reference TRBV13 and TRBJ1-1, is AAGVIQSPRHLIKEKRETATLKCYPIPRHDTVYWYQQGPGQDPQFLISFYEKMQSDKGSIPDRFSAQQFSDYHSELNMSSLELGDSALYFCASLGTGNTEAFFGQGTRLTVV.